The table lists the clone carrying this TCR beta chain with a few counts. Its antigen is currently unknown. These data originate in a study of cytomegalovirus exposure and HLA in healthy donors. Study observations and caveats: Sequencing likely generated an artifact that appeared as a cluster of highly shared sequence variants.

13 Jbeta primers and 60 Vbeta primers were used for the PCR. Only in-frame clones appear in the TCRdb table, and some are missing; sequencing was by immunoSEQ multiplex PCR. The table has approximately 200,000 clones, 60% to 85% seen once. The clonotype was recovered from a woman aged 18-35 years in good health and CMV-seronegative. The material sequenced was PBMCs.

CDR3 region: CASNRGRDYGYTF. CDR3 DNA: TGTGCCAGCAACAGGGGACGTGACTATGGCTACACCTTC. The gene calls are TRBV6-1 and TRBJ1-2, with 7 bases fitting TRBD1. Germline loops: CDR1 MNHNS, CDR2 SASEGT. The CDR3 has 13 amino acids. With V trimmed by 7 bases and J by 3 bases, 5 bases remained unmatched.